The 18 T cell receptor beta chains below come from one sample, sequenced in a study of blood T cell repertoires in COVID-19. Some clones are missing from TCRdb's copy, which holds only in-frame ones; the method was immunoSEQ multiplex PCR. The sample includes just over 650,000 clones, over 80% of them seen just once. Sequenced input: peripheral blood. All receptors come from a woman aged 18-30 years with acute or convalescent COVID-19.

CDR3 region: CASSPGGNSGNTIYF. Here the CDR3 DNA reads TGTGCCAGCAGCCCCGGGGGGAACTCTGGAAACACCATATATTTT. The gene calls are TRBV13 and TRBJ1-3, with D possibly matching TRBD1 (5 bases). The CDR3 extends over 15 amino acids. Per germline, CDR1 PRHDT and CDR2 FYEKMQ (reference sequence). The V gene lost 5 bases and the J gene lost 0 bases, with 11 bases spanning the gap.

This chain joins TRBV18 and TRBJ2-1; 7 bases match TRBD1. The CDR3 runs 22 residues. CDR1 KGHSH and CDR2 LQKENI come from the germline V gene. Unmatched junction bases numbered 25, after V lost 5 bases and J lost 0 bases. CDR3 DNA sequence: TGTGCCAGCTCATCGATGCCGCACCGGGACAGCCCATGGTGGAGCTCCTACAATGAGCAGTTCTTC. This translates into CASSSMPHRDSPWWSSYNEQFF.

The chain recombines TRBV7-2 with TRBJ1-2, with D maybe TRBD1 (5 bases). Germline-derived CDR1 and CDR2 are SGHTA and FQGNSA. The CDR3 runs 14 residues. V was trimmed by 3 bases and J by 3 bases, leaving 11 bases between them. The CDR3: CASSFYQGYYGYTF. The DNA for the CDR3 is TGTGCCAGCAGCTTCTATCAGGGTTACTATGGCTACACCTTC.

V is TRBV27 and J is TRBJ2-3, with 14 bases matching TRBD2. This CDR3 contains 18 residues. V lost 5 bases to trimming and J lost 3 bases; unmatched junction nucleotides: 10. Germline CDR1 reads MNHEY; CDR2 reads SMNVEV (reference sequence). CDR3 DNA sequence: TGTGCCAGCAGTCCAACCCGACTAGCGGGGGGGCTGACAGATACGCAGTATTTT. Its translation: CASSPTRLAGGLTDTQYF.

The genes are TRBV7-9 and TRBJ1-1; no reliable D call. CDR1 and CDR2 (germline): SEHNR, FQNEAQ (reference sequence). Trimming cost V 1 base and J 10 bases, with 7 bases left between them. This CDR3 spans 11 amino acids. The DNA of the CDR3 is TGTGCCAGCAGCTTAGAGGCGGGAGCTTTCTTT. Its translation: CASSLEAGAFF.

The gene calls are TRBV9 and TRBJ1-1; D call uncertain. The germline V and J ends were trimmed by 3 bases and 4 bases, with 19 bases remaining between them. The CDR3 sequence is 16 residues long. CDR1 and CDR2 from the germline V gene are SGDLS and YYNGEE. CDR3 sequence reads: CASSGNPGLGSTEAFF. Here the CDR3 DNA reads TGTGCCAGCAGCGGAAACCCGGGTTTGGGGAGCACTGAAGCTTTCTTT.

This clone occurred once. The chain combines TRBV3-1 (or the pseudogene TRBV3-2) with TRBJ1-4; a possible D gene is TRBD1 (5 bases). The V gene lost 8 bases and the J gene lost 4 bases, with 20 bases spanning the gap. This CDR3 is 16 amino acids long. Looked up from germline, CDR1 is LGHDT and CDR2 is YNNKEL (reference sequence). CDR3 protein: CASHRGSLPLNEKLFF. CDR3 nucleotides: TGTGCCAGCCACCGGGGGTCCCTACCCCTTAATGAAAAACTGTTTTTT.

This chain joins TRBV15 and TRBJ1-2; no clear D. The V end lost 0 bases, the J end lost 8 bases, and 19 bases lay between the germline ends. CDR1 is LNHNV and CDR2 is YYDKDF in the germline V gene (reference sequence). CDR3 size: 16 residues. CDR3 loop: CATSRDMALLLRGYTF. The CDR3 nucleotides read TGTGCCACCAGCAGAGACATGGCCCTACTTTTGCGGGGCTACACCTTC.

The chain employs TRBV7-9 and TRBJ1-4; D remains unclear. CDR1 and CDR2 from the germline V gene are SEHNR and FQNEAQ (reference sequence). V gave up 5 bases and J gave up 8 bases, with 15 bases separating them. This CDR3 contains 14 residues. The CDR3 DNA reads TGTGCCAGCAGCCTGCCGGGTCTTAGGGAAAAACTGTTTTTT. Encoded protein: CASSLPGLREKLFF.

V and J are TRBV9 and TRBJ2-1; tentatively, D is TRBD1 (5 bases). Trimming stripped 1 base from V and 9 bases from J, with 11 bases between. From germline, CDR1 is SGDLS and CDR2 YYNGEE. The CDR3 extends over 13 amino acids. CDR3 in amino acids: CASSVSGWAEQFF. The DNA of the CDR3 is TGTGCCAGCAGCGTATCAGGGTGGGCTGAGCAGTTCTTC.

This chain joins TRBV20-1 and TRBJ1-2; perhaps TRBD1 as D (6 bases). The V end was cut by 4 bases, the J end by 8 bases, with 11 bases between. There are 11 residues in the CDR3. CDR1 is DFQATT, CDR2 SNEGSKA, per germline (reference sequence). The CDR3 nucleotides are TGCAGTGCTATCGGACAGCTGGGCTACACCTTC. Its translation: CSAIGQLGYTF.

The chain is built from TRBV27 and TRBJ2-7; D perhaps matches TRBD2 (5 bases). V was clipped by 0 bases and J by 5 bases, with 14 bases between them. Per the germline V gene, CDR1 is MNHEY and CDR2 is SMNVEV (reference sequence). This CDR3 contains 15 residues. The CDR3 region is CASSLSRGVFHEQYF. For the CDR3, the DNA is TGTGCCAGCAGTTTATCCCGGGGAGTGTTCCACGAGCAGTACTTC.

The chain combines TRBV7-6 with TRBJ1-2, with no clear D. Trimming pared 1 base from V and 4 bases from J, leaving 10 bases between. The CDR3 loop spans 14 amino acids. CDR1 SGHVS and CDR2 FNYEAQ come from the germline V gene. CDR3 DNA: TGTGCCAGCAGCTTAGGAGAGGGATTCTATGGCTACACCTTC. Protein sequence: CASSLGEGFYGYTF.

The CDR3 sequence: CASRRVGDGYTF. The CDR3 DNA is TGTGCCAGCAGGCGGGTCGGAGATGGCTACACCTTC. The V call is TRBV4-2, the J call TRBJ1-2; D gene ambiguous. The germline V and J ends were trimmed by 6 bases and 6 bases, with 11 bases remaining between them. Germline V CDR1 and CDR2: LGHNA, YNFKEQ. The CDR3 contains 12 residues.

The J gene is TRBJ1-2, the V gene TRBV6-5; 7 nucleotides line up with TRBD1. This CDR3 has 13 amino acids. V shed 2 bases, J shed 6 bases, and the junction held 3 bases outside the gene matches. Germline V gene lookup returns CDR1 MNHEY and CDR2 SVGAGI. The CDR3 nucleotides read TGTGCCAGCAGTTACAAGGGGGCCGATGGCTACACCTTC. Residues: CASSYKGADGYTF.

CDR3: CASRTQPTEAFF. CDR3 nucleotide sequence: TGTGCCAGCAGGACACAGCCGACTGAAGCTTTCTTT. V and J are TRBV6-5 and TRBJ1-1; D gene uncertain. CDR1 is MNHEY and CDR2 is SVGAGI in the germline V gene. The CDR3 extends over 12 amino acids. V gave up 6 bases and J gave up 5 bases, with 10 bases separating them.

The chain carries TRBV9 and TRBJ2-7; 7 nucleotides agree with TRBD2. V lost 3 bases to trimming and J lost 1 base; unmatched junction nucleotides: 4. The germline V gene encodes CDR1 SGDLS and CDR2 YYNGEE. The CDR3 contains 14 residues. The DNA of the CDR3 is TGTGCCAGCAGCGGACACGGGGGGTCCTACGAGCAGTACTTC. Translated: CASSGHGGSYEQYF.

The rearrangement uses TRBV10-3 and TRBJ2-1; 7 bases agree with TRBD2. V lost 7 bases, J lost 1 base, and 7 bases stayed unmatched. Germline assignment: CDR1 ENHRY and CDR2 SYGVKD. The CDR3 is made up of 15 amino acids. As DNA, the CDR3 is TGTGCCATCACCGAGGGGCGGGGGTCCTACAATGAGCAGTTCTTC. Its translation is CAITEGRGSYNEQFF.